Sequencing of this T cell receptor beta chain was carried out in a study of OX40 agonist ivuxolimab in advanced cancers. Germline V gives CDR1 LNHDA, CDR2 SQIVND (reference sequence). The V and J ends lost 1 base and 2 bases, in that order; junction bases with no gene match: 4. The length of the CDR3 is 15 residues. TCRdb keeps only in-frame clones here, not all; method: immunoSEQ multiplex PCR. Among about 100,000 clones listed, approximately 90% were seen once. Sequences were derived from CD4+ or CD8+ T cells sorted from blood, sampled in a trial of the OX40 agonist ivuxolimab. This sequence was found in an adult with an advanced solid tumor such as melanoma, head and neck, liver or kidney cancer. The chain is built from TRBV19 and TRBJ2-7, with 8 nucleotides matching TRBD1. The CDR3 nucleotides are TGTGCCAGTAGTATAGTAGCAGGGGGCGCCTACGAGCAGTACTTC. Translated: CASSIVAGGAYEQYF.